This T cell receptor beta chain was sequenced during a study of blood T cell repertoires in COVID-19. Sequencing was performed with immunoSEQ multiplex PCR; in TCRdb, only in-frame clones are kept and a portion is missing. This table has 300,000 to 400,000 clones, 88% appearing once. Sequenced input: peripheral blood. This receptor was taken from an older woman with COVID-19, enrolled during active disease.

The CDR3 region is CASSGRGGYEQYF. In DNA form, the CDR3 reads TGTGCCAGCAGTGGGAGGGGGGGCTACGAGCAGTACTTC. The chain links TRBV12-3 or TRBV12-4 to TRBJ2-7; a possible D gene is TRBD2 (7 bases). V lost 5 bases and J 3 bases, leaving 11 bases between the germline ends. This CDR3 has 13 amino acids.